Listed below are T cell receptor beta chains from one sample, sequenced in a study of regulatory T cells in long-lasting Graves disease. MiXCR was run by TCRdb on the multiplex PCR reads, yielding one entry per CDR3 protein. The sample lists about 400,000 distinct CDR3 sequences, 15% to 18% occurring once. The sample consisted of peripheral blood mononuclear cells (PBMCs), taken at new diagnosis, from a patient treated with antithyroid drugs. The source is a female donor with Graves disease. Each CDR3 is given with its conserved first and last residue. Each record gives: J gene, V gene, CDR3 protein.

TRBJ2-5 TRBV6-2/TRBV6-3 CASSSLVGSGETQYF
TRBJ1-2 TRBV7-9 CASSLVRGGYTF
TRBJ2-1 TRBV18 CASSPLLAGEYNEQFF
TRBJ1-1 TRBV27 CASTSIGVTEAFF
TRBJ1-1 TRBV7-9 CASSFGMENTEAFF
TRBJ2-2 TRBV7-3 CASSFGTLTGELFF
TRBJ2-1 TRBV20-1 CSARLTSGTYNEQFF
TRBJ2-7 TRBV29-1 CSVEIGETATYEQYF
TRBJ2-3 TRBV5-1 CASSSGRGADTQYF
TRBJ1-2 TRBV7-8 CASSEETGSGYTF
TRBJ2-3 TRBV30 CAWSLGLGTDTQYF
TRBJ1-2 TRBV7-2 CASSPQGRESYTF
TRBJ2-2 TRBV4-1 CASRSFRGPNTGELFF
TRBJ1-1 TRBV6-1 CASSEGPNRAYF
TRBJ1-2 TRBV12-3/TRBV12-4 CASSFGVAGNGYTF
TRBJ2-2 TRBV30 CAWKLAGVETGELFF